What follows is one T cell receptor beta chain and its context. What it binds is unknown. The record originates from a study of T cell responses to AZD1222 COVID-19 vaccine. Study-wide results and limits: Nearly half of the spike-specific TCRs reportedly recognize variant regions that carry no mutations. Most donors were white British, females outnumbered males, and clonal diversity was possibly underestimated. No day 14 peak samples; only post-peak repertoires were characterized. Just five to seven people given AZD1222 tested seropositive at baseline.

Per germline, CDR1 ENHRY and CDR2 SYGVKD. V was shortened by 3 bases and J by 2 bases, with 7 bases between the two germline ends. This CDR3 region has 13 residues. Sequencing was performed with immunoSEQ multiplex PCR; in TCRdb, only in-frame clones are kept and a portion is missing. The table has around 150,000 clones, approximately 91% seen once. The sequence was obtained from an adult who received the AZD1222 COVID-19 vaccine. The chain couples TRBV10-3 to TRBJ2-5, with D perhaps TRBD1 (5 bases). The sequencing used peripheral blood, collected 28 days after the second AZD1222 dose. The CDR3 spells CAISDRAQETQYF. Written as DNA, the CDR3 is TGTGCCATCAGTGACAGGGCGCAAGAGACCCAGTACTTC.